This TCR beta chain was sequenced for a study of beta chain features in type 1 diabetes. Findings and limits, study-wide: Shortening of TCRB CDR3s, moderate but significant, appeared in all four CD4+ subsets of Type 1 diabetes patients.

Every bit of the isolated RNA underwent reverse transcription, so sequencing read expressed TCRB transcripts. Some clones are missing from TCRdb's copy, which holds only in-frame ones; the method was immunoSEQ multiplex PCR. The table records 150,000 to 190,000 clones, 10% to 13% of them present only once. A word on this clone: What it recognizes is unknown.

CD45RO/CCR7/CD25/CD127/CD95/CD27 separated CD4+ naive, central memory, regulatory and stem cell-like memory cells by sorting. The V gene's germline CDR1 is SGHVS and CDR2 FQNEAQ. V shed 5 bases and J shed 1 base, with 14 bases lying between them. The CDR3 totals 15 residues. Sequencing used central memory CD4+ T cells from blood. The J gene is TRBJ2-5, the V gene TRBV7-8; D is possibly TRBD2 (6 bases). This TCR was sampled from a man younger than 45 with type 1 diabetes. CDR3 bases: TGTGCCAGCAGCCGCACCGGGACTTCCCAAGAGACCCAGTACTTC. Protein: CASSRTGTSQETQYF.